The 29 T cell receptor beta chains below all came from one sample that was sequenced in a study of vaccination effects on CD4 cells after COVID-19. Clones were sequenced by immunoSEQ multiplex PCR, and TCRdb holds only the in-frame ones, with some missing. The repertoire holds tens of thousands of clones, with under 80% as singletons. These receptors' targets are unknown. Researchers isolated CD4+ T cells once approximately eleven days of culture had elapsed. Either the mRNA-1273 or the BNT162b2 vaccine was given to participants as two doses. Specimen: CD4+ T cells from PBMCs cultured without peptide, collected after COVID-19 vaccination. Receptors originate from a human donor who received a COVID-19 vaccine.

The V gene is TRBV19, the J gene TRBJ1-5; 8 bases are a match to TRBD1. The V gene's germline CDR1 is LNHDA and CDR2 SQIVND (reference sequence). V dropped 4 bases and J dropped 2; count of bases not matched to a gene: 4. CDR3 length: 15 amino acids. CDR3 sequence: CASSKSQGGNQPQHF. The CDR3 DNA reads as TGTGCCAGTAGTAAGTCACAGGGGGGCAATCAGCCCCAGCATTTT.

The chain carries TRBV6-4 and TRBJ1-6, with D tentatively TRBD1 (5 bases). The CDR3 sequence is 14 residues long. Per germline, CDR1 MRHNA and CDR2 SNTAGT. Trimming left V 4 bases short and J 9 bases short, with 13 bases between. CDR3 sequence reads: CASSVNTGVSPLHF. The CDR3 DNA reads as TGTGCCAGCAGTGTGAATACGGGGGTTTCACCCCTCCACTTT.

CDR3 residues: CASSGGLAGGLGATDTQYF. The CDR3 DNA follows: TGTGCCAGCAGCGGGGGACTAGCGGGGGGGCTAGGGGCCACAGATACGCAGTATTTT. The rearrangement joins TRBV5-4 to TRBJ2-3; 16 bases are shared with TRBD2. The junction had 10 bases not matched to a gene; V was cut back by 4 bases and J by 2 bases. Germline V gene sequence: CDR1 SGHNT, CDR2 YYREEE (reference sequence). The CDR3 is 19 residues long. The full variable domain, with the rest looked up from reference TRBV5-4 and TRBJ2-3, is ETGVTQSPTHLIKTRGQQVTLRCSSQSGHNTVSWYQQALGQGPQFIFQYYREEENGRGNFPPRFSGLQFPNYSSELNVNALELDDSALYLCASSGGLAGGLGATDTQYFGPGTRLTVL.

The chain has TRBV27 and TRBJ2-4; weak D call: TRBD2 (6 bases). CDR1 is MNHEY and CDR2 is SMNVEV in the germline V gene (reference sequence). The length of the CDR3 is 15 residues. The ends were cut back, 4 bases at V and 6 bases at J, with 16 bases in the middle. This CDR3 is CASSSLKGGGNIQYF. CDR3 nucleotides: TGTGCCAGCAGTTCACTCAAGGGAGGAGGAAACATTCAGTACTTC.

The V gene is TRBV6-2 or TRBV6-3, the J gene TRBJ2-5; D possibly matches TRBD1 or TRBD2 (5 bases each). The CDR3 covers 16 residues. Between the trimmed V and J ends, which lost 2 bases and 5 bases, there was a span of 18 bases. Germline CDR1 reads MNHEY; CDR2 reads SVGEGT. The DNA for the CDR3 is TGTGCCAGCAGTTACCCTGGGGACCGCTCCCGGGAGACCCAGTACTTC. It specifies CASSYPGDRSRETQYF.

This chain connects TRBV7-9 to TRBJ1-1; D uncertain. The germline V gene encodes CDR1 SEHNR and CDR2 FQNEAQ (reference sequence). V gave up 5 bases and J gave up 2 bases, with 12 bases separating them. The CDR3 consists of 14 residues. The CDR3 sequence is CASSPTSVNTEAFF. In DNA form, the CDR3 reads TGTGCCAGCAGCCCGACCTCCGTAAACACTGAAGCTTTCTTT.

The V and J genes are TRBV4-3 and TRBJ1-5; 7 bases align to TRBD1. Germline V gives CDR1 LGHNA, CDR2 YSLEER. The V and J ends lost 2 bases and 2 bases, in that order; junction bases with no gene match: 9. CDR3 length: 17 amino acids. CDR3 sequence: CASSQYWAGGGNQPQHF. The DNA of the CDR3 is TGCGCCAGCAGCCAATATTGGGCAGGGGGTGGCAATCAGCCCCAGCATTTT.

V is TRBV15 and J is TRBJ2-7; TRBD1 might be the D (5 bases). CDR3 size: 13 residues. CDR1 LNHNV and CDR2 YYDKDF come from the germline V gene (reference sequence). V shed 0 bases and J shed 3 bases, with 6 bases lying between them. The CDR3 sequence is CATSRDRVYEQYV. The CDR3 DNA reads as TGTGCCACCAGCAGAGACAGGGTCTACGAGCAGTACGTC.

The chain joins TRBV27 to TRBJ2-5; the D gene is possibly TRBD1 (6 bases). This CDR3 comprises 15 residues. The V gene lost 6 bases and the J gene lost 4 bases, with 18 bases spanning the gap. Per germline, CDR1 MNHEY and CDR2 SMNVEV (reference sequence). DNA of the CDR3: TGTGCCAGCAGCCGATCTACAGGGAAAAGAGAGACCCAGTACTTC. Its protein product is CASSRSTGKRETQYF.

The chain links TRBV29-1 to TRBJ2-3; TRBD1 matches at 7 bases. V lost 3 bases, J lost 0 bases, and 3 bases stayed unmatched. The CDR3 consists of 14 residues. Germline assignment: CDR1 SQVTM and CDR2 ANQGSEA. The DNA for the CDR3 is TGCAGCGTTGACGAGGGGGCGAGCACAGATACGCAGTATTTT. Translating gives CSVDEGASTDTQYF.

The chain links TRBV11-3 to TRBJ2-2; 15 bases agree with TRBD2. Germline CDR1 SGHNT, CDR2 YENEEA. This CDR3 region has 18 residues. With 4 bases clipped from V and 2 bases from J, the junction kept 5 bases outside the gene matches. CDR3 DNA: TGTGCCAGCAGCTCGGAGGGACTAGCGGGGGGCAACACCGGGGAGCTGTTTTTT. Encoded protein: CASSSEGLAGGNTGELFF. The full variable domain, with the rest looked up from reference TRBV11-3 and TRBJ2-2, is EAGVVQSPRYKIIEKKQPVAFWCNPISGHNTLYWYLQNLGQGPELLIRYENEEAVDDSQLPKDRFSAERLKGVDSTLKIQPAELGDSAVYLCASSSEGLAGGNTGELFFGEGSRLTVL.

The CDR3 nucleotides read TGCGCCAGCAGAAGCAACACAGGGGGGGACACTGAAGCTTTCTTT. This codes for CASRSNTGGDTEAFF. The chain uses TRBV4-3 and TRBJ1-1, with 8 positions matching TRBD1. The CDR3 sequence is 15 residues long. CDR1 LGHNA and CDR2 YSLEER come from the germline V gene. V lost 6 bases and J lost 3; bases outside the gene matches: 9.

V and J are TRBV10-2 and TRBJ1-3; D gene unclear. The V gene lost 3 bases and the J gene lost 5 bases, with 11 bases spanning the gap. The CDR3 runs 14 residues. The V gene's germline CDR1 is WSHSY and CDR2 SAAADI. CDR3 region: CASSDSSGRNTIYF. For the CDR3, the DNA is TGCGCCAGCAGTGATAGCAGCGGTCGAAACACCATATATTTT.

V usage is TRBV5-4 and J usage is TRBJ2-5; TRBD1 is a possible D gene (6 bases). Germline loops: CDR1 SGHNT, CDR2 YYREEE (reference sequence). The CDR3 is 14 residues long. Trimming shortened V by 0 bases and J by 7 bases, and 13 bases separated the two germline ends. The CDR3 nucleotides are TGTGCCAGCAGCTTGGCCAAAGGGGGTCGGACCCAGTACTTC. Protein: CASSLAKGGRTQYF.

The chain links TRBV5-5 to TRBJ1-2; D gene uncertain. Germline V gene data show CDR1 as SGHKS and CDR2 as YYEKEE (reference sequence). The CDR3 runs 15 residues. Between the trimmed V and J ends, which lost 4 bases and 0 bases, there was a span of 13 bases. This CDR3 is CASSPHSWANYGYTF. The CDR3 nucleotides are TGTGCCAGCAGCCCCCACAGTTGGGCTAACTATGGCTACACCTTC.

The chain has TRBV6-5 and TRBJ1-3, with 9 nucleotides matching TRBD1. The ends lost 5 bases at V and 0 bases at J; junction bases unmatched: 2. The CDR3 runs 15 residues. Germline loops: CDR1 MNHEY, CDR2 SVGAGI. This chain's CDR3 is CASSRDRASGNTIYF. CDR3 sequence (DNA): TGTGCCAGCAGTAGGGACAGGGCCTCTGGAAACACCATATATTTT.

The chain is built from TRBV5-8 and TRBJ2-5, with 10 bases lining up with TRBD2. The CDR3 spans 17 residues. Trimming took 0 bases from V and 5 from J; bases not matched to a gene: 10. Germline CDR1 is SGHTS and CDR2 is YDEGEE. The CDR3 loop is CASSLARVAGGLETQYF. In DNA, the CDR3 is TGTGCCAGCAGCTTGGCGAGGGTAGCGGGGGGTTTGGAGACCCAGTACTTC.

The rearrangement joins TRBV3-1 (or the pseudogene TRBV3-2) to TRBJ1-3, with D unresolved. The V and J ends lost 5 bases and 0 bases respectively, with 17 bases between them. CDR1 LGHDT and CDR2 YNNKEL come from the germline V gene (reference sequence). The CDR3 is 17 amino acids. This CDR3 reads CASSLTFRSYSGNTIYF. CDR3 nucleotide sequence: TGTGCCAGCAGCTTAACATTCAGGTCCTACTCTGGAAACACCATATATTTT.

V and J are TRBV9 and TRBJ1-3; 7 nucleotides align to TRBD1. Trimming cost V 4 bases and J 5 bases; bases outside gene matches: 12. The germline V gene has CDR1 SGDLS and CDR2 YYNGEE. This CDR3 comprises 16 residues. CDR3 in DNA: TGTGCCAGCAGCCCCCACACAGGGGTCGCAAGAAACACCATATATTTT. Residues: CASSPHTGVARNTIYF. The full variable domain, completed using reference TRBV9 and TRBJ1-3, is DSGVTQTPKHLITATGQRVTLRCSPRSGDLSVYWYQQSLDQGLQFLIQYYNGEERAKGNILERFSAQQFPDLHSELNLSSLELGDSALYFCASSPHTGVARNTIYFGEGSWLTVV.

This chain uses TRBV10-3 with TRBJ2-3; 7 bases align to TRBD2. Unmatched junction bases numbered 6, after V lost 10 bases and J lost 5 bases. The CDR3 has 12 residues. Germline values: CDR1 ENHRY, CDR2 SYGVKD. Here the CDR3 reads CATRGGEDTQYF. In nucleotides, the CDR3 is TGTGCCACCCGGGGAGGGGAAGATACGCAGTATTTT.

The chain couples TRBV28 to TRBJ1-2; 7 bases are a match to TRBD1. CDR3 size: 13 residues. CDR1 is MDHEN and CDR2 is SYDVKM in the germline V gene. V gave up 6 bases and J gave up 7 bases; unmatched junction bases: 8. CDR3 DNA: TGTGCCAGCAGCCGCCGACAGGGTGGTGGCTACACCTTC. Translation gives CASSRRQGGGYTF.

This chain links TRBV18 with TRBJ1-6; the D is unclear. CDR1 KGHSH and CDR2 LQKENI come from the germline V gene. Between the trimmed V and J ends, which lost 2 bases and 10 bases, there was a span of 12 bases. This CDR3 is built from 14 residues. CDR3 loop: CASSPGYRDSPLHF. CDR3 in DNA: TGTGCCAGCTCACCAGGGTACCGAGACTCACCCCTCCACTTT.

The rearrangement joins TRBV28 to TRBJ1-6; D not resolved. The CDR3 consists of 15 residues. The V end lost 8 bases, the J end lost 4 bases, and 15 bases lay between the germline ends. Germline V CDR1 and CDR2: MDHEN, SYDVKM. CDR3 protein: CASHDRATYNSPLHF. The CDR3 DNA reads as TGTGCCAGCCACGACCGGGCCACTTATAATTCACCCCTCCACTTT.

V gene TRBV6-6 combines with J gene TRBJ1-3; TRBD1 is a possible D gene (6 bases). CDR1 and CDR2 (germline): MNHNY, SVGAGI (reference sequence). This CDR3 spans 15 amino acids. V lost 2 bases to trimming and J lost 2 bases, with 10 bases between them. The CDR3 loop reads CASSYPTGTGNTIYF. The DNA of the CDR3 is TGTGCCAGCAGTTACCCCACAGGGACTGGAAACACCATATATTTT.

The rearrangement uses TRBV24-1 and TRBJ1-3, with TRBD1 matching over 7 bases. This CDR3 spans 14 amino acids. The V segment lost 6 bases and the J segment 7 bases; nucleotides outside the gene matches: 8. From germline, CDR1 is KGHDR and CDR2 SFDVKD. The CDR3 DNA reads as TGTGCCACCAGTTCGGGCAGGGGGTTTAACACCATATATTTT. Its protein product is CATSSGRGFNTIYF.

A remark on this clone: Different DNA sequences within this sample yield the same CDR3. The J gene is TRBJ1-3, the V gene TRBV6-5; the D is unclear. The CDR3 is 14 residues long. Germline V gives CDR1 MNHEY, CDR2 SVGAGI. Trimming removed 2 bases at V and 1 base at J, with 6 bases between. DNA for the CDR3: TGTGCCAGCAGTTACGGAGGGTCTGGAAACACCATATATTTT. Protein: CASSYGGSGNTIYF.

CDR3: CASSESWSPTNEQYV. CDR3 in DNA: TGTGCCAGCAGTGAGTCGTGGTCCCCGACTAACGAGCAGTACGTC. The rearrangement uses TRBV6-4 and TRBJ2-7, with TRBD2 as a possible D gene (5 bases). The V gene lost 3 bases and the J gene lost 5 bases, with 17 bases spanning the gap. CDR3 length: 15 amino acids. The V gene's germline CDR1 is MRHNA and CDR2 SNTAGT.

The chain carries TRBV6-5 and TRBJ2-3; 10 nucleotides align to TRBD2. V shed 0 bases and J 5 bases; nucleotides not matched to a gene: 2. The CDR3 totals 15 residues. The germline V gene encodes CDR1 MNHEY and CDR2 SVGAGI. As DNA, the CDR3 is TGTGCCAGCAGTTACTCAAGGACTAGCGGAGATACGCAGTATTTT. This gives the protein CASSYSRTSGDTQYF.

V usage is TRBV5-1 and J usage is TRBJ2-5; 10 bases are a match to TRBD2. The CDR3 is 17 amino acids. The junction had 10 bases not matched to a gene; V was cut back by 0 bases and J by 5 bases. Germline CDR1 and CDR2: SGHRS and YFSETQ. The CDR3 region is CASSLDASGGWGETQYF. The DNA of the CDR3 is TGCGCCAGCAGCTTGGATGCTAGCGGGGGCTGGGGGGAGACCCAGTACTTC.